Presented here are 8 T cell receptor beta chains from one specimen sequenced in a study of Tregs in tolerant kidney transplant recipients. TCRdb's copy holds only in-frame clones and misses some; the assay was immunoSEQ multiplex PCR. The table records around 75,000 clones, 85% to 90% of them present only once. The input for sequencing was CD4+ T cells from blood, taken before the transplant. The receptors derive from a human donor who received a combined kidney and bone marrow transplant.

A few counts support this clone. The CDR3 nucleotides are TGTGCCAGTAGTACCACCCCCGGGACAGGGGGTGGCTACACCTTC. It specifies CASSTTPGTGGGYTF. The chain recombines TRBV19 with TRBJ1-2, with 11 bases matching TRBD1. CDR3 size: 15 residues. Germline lookup yields CDR1 LNHDA and CDR2 SQIVND (reference sequence). Germline trimming cut 4 bases from V and 7 bases from J; bases unmatched to any gene: 8.

V is TRBV7-6 and J is TRBJ2-1; the D is unclear. There are 14 residues in the CDR3. Germline V gene lookup returns CDR1 SGHVS and CDR2 FNYEAQ. V was cut by 5 bases and J by 7 bases, with 15 bases left in between. The CDR3 sequence is CASSLDTATNEQFF. Here the CDR3 DNA reads TGTGCCAGCAGCCTTGACACGGCTACGAATGAGCAGTTCTTC.

The V and J genes are TRBV4-2 and TRBJ2-7; 7 bases match TRBD1. The CDR3 is 15 residues long. CDR1 is LGHNA and CDR2 is YNFKEQ in the germline V gene. The ends lost 2 bases at V and 0 bases at J; junction bases unmatched: 4. This CDR3 is CASSQIQGFSYEQYF. The CDR3 coding sequence is TGTGCCAGCAGCCAAATACAGGGGTTCTCCTACGAGCAGTACTTC.

The chain combines TRBV18 with TRBJ1-5; the D gene is possibly TRBD1 (5 bases). The CDR3 runs 16 residues. Trimming pared 3 bases from V and 2 bases from J, leaving 14 bases between. In germline, CDR1 is KGHSH, CDR2 LQKENI. CDR3 nucleotide sequence: TGTGCCAGCTCACCTATCGGGGGGGGAGGCAATCAGCCCCAGCATTTT. The encoded protein is CASSPIGGGGNQPQHF.

The chain links TRBV5-1 to TRBJ1-3; 7 nucleotides align to TRBD1. Germline V gene data show CDR1 as SGHRS and CDR2 as YFSETQ. This CDR3 has 14 amino acids. The V segment lost 4 bases and the J segment 4 bases; nucleotides outside the gene matches: 5. The CDR3 bases are TGCGCCAGCAGCCTGACAGGGCGAGGAAACACCATATATTTT. Amino acids: CASSLTGRGNTIYF.

The chain joins TRBV20-1 to TRBJ2-7; weak D call: TRBD2 (6 bases). V was pared by 6 bases and J by 5 bases, with 11 bases between. Germline V CDR1 and CDR2: DFQATT, SNEGSKA (reference sequence). The CDR3 is 11 amino acids. The CDR3 sequence: CSAGGKDEQYF. The CDR3 nucleotides read TGCAGTGCGGGGGGAAAGGACGAGCAGTACTTC.

The chain uses TRBV28 and TRBJ1-1; 7 positions match TRBD1. The CDR3 length is 15 residues. The germline gives CDR1 MDHEN, CDR2 SYDVKM. J was trimmed by 4 bases and V by 6 bases; bases with no gene match: 11. DNA for the CDR3: TGTGCCAGCAGACCACCGACAGGGCTGCGCACTGAAGCTTTCTTT. Encoded protein: CASRPPTGLRTEAFF. The full variable domain, its missing parts supplied by reference TRBV28 and TRBJ1-1, is DVKVTQSSRYLVKRTGEKVFLECVQDMDHENMFWYRQDPGLGLRLIYFSYDVKMKEKGDIPEGYSVSREKKERFSLILESASTNQTSMYLCASRPPTGLRTEAFFGQGTRLTVV.

CDR3 nucleotide sequence: TGTGCCAGCAGTGCGGCAGGGGCGCGTGAAGCTTTCTTT. Protein sequence: CASSAAGAREAFF. The chain carries TRBV6-1 and TRBJ1-1; weak D call: TRBD1 (6 bases). The V gene's germline CDR1 is MNHNS and CDR2 SASEGT. CDR3 length: 13 residues. Trimming cost V 4 bases and J 7 bases, with 13 bases left between them.